Listed here are 25 T cell receptor beta chains from one sample, sequenced in a study of blood T cell repertoires in COVID-19. The table came from immunoSEQ multiplex PCR; TCRdb's copy has only in-frame clones and leaves some out. The data show approximately 300,000 clones, with 80% to 85% seen just once and 15% to 18% held by the top ten. Sequencing input: peripheral blood. The receptors were sampled from a person aged 65-85 years with COVID-19, enrolled during active disease.

The table lists this clone with a few counts. The J gene is TRBJ1-6, the V gene TRBV28, with 7 positions matching TRBD1. J lost 7 bases, V lost 6 bases, and 3 bases had no gene match. The germline V gene encodes CDR1 MDHEN and CDR2 SYDVKM. CDR3 length equals 13 residues. The CDR3 bases are TGTGCCAGCAGAAGACAGGGAAATTCACCCCTCCACTTT. Protein: CASRRQGNSPLHF.

The genes are TRBV7-8 and TRBJ2-5; 10 bases are shared with TRBD2. The CDR3 sequence is 15 residues long. The V gene's germline CDR1 is SGHVS and CDR2 FQNEAQ. The ends lost 5 bases at V and 5 bases at J; junction bases unmatched: 8. CDR3 region: CASSAPSGSRETQYF. The CDR3 DNA reads as TGTGCCAGCAGCGCCCCTAGCGGGAGTAGGGAGACCCAGTACTTC.

The J gene is TRBJ2-1, the V gene TRBV5-1, with 7 bases fitting TRBD1. V was pared by 0 bases and J by 6 bases, with 3 bases of the junction left unmatched. This CDR3 has 14 amino acids. Per the germline V gene, CDR1 is SGHRS and CDR2 is YFSETQ. The CDR3 coding sequence is TGCGCCAGCAGCTTGGGGACAGGTTTCAATGAGCAGTTCTTC. Its translation: CASSLGTGFNEQFF.

The chain couples TRBV7-3 to TRBJ1-1, with D maybe TRBD1 (5 bases). The germline gives CDR1 SGHTA, CDR2 FQGTGA. This CDR3 contains 13 residues. Deletions cut 1 base from V and 5 bases from J, with 8 bases between. CDR3 coding DNA: TGTGCCAGCAGCTTAAGTAGACAGACTGAAGCTTTCTTT. Protein sequence: CASSLSRQTEAFF.

The chain employs TRBV6-1 and TRBJ2-7; no clear D. This CDR3 is 12 amino acids long. V was trimmed by 5 bases and J by 4 bases, leaving 9 bases between them. The germline V gene encodes CDR1 MNHNS and CDR2 SASEGT. As DNA, the CDR3 is TGTGCCAGCAGTTCCCCAAATTACGAGCAGTACTTC. Translated: CASSSPNYEQYF.

The chain carries TRBV15 and TRBJ1-5, with TRBD1 identical over 7 bases. The ends lost 5 bases at V and 9 bases at J; junction bases unmatched: 13. The length of the CDR3 is 15 residues. CDR1 and CDR2 from the germline V gene are LNHNV and YYDKDF (reference sequence). This CDR3 is CATSGGGQLYGPQHF. As DNA, the CDR3 is TGTGCCACCAGCGGAGGGGGACAGCTATACGGGCCCCAGCATTTT.

The sample holds one count of this clone. J is TRBJ2-3 and V is TRBV7-3; possible D gene TRBD2, 5 bases. CDR1 and CDR2 from the germline V gene are SGHTA and FQGTGA. Trimming stripped 5 bases from V and 2 bases from J, with 14 bases between. The CDR3 has 15 residues. CDR3 residues: CASSPDGINTDTQYF. Written as DNA, the CDR3 is TGTGCCAGCAGCCCCGACGGGATAAACACAGATACGCAGTATTTT.

The V call is TRBV11-3, the J call TRBJ1-3; D is uncertain. CDR1 and CDR2 from the germline V gene are SGHNT and YENEEA. The V gene lost 4 bases and the J gene lost 3 bases, with 7 bases spanning the gap. This CDR3 comprises 13 residues. CDR3 DNA: TGTGCCAGCAGCTCCACGGGTGGAAACACCATATATTTT. Translation: CASSSTGGNTIYF.

This clone was counted once. The V gene is TRBV5-4, the J gene TRBJ1-2, with D perhaps TRBD1 (6 bases). Germline V gene lookup returns CDR1 SGHNT and CDR2 YYREEE (reference sequence). The CDR3 is 15 residues long. Between the trimmed V and J ends, which lost 0 bases and 2 bases, there was a span of 11 bases. Here the CDR3 DNA reads TGTGCCAGCAGCTTGGGCGGACAGACAAACTATGGCTACACCTTC. This translates into CASSLGGQTNYGYTF.

This clone was seen more than once but under ten times. The chain couples TRBV30 to TRBJ2-7, with 11 nucleotides matching TRBD1. The CDR3 is 14 amino acids. CDR1 and CDR2 (germline): GTSNPN, SVGIG (reference sequence). J lost 1 base, V lost 5 bases, and 4 bases had no gene match. The CDR3 here is CAWGTGGNSYEQYF. DNA of the CDR3: TGTGCCTGGGGGACAGGGGGAAATTCCTACGAGCAGTACTTC. The full variable domain, completed using reference TRBV30 and TRBJ2-7, is SQTIHQWPATLVQPVGSPLSLECTVEGTSNPNLYWYRQAAGRGLQLLFYSVGIGQISSEVPQNLSASRPQDRQFILSSKKLLLSDSGFYLCAWGTGGNSYEQYFGPGTRLTVT.

This chain connects TRBV7-2 to TRBJ1-4, with D possibly being TRBD1 (6 bases). The CDR3 covers 15 residues. V lost 1 base, J lost 5 bases, and 11 bases lay in between. Looked up from germline, CDR1 is SGHTA and CDR2 is FQGNSA. CDR3 DNA sequence: TGTGCCAGCAGCTTAGTCAAGGGGGTAAATGAAAAACTGTTTTTT. Translated: CASSLVKGVNEKLFF.

The rearrangement links TRBV18 to TRBJ2-1; 7 nucleotides line up with TRBD1. Germline CDR1 KGHSH, CDR2 LQKENI. The CDR3 consists of 15 residues. The ends lost 3 bases at V and 2 bases at J; junction bases unmatched: 4. The CDR3 protein is CASSPPDRAYNEQFF. The CDR3 nucleotides read TGTGCCAGCTCACCCCCCGACAGGGCCTACAATGAGCAGTTCTTC.

A single count supports this clone. The chain employs TRBV18 and TRBJ2-2; D not certain. Germline V gene lookup returns CDR1 KGHSH and CDR2 LQKENI. This CDR3 has 16 residues. Trimming removed 2 bases at V and 2 bases at J, with 12 bases between. CDR3 residues: CASSPVQRSNTGELFF. The CDR3 DNA follows: TGTGCCAGCTCACCAGTACAACGATCTAACACCGGGGAGCTGTTTTTT.

This chain joins TRBV18 and TRBJ1-1; possibly TRBD1 for D (6 bases). From germline, CDR1 is KGHSH and CDR2 LQKENI. This CDR3 is 16 amino acids long. The V and J ends lost 5 bases and 2 bases respectively, with 18 bases between them. CDR3 loop: CASSKTKQGANTEAFF. CDR3 nucleotide sequence: TGTGCCAGCTCAAAGACAAAACAGGGTGCAAACACTGAAGCTTTCTTT. Variable domain in full (rest from reference TRBV18 and TRBJ1-1): NAGVMQNPRHLVRRRGQEARLRCSPMKGHSHVYWYRQLPEEGLKFMVYLQKENIIDESGMPKERFSAEFPKEGPSILRIQQVVRGDSAAYFCASSKTKQGANTEAFFGQGTRLTVV.

V gene TRBV4-1 combines with J gene TRBJ1-1; D ambiguous. This CDR3 spans 12 amino acids. The V end was cut by 4 bases, the J end by 7 bases, with 10 bases between. Per the germline V gene, CDR1 is MGHRA and CDR2 is YSYEKL. The CDR3, as DNA: TGCGCCAGCAGCCGCCCACGAGGTGAAGCTTTCTTT. Translation: CASSRPRGEAFF.

The V gene is TRBV18, the J gene TRBJ2-5; possible D gene TRBD1, 6 bases. Germline CDR1 KGHSH, CDR2 LQKENI. V was pared by 8 bases and J by 4 bases, with 11 bases between. The CDR3 spans 12 residues. CDR3 bases: TGTGCCAGCGGGGACAACCGAGAGACCCAGTACTTC. It codes for CASGDNRETQYF.

This clone occurred a few times. J is TRBJ2-7 and V is TRBV19; 10 bases match TRBD2. Germline lookup yields CDR1 LNHDA and CDR2 SQIVND (reference sequence). V lost 6 bases to trimming and J lost 3 bases; unmatched junction nucleotides: 8. This CDR3 is 15 amino acids long. CDR3 bases: TGTGCCAGTAGCCAAAGCGGGAGGGCCGGCTACGAGCAGTACTTC. It yields the protein CASSQSGRAGYEQYF.

This clone was counted a few times. Written as DNA, the CDR3 is TGCGCCAGCAGCTTAGGACAGGGCGGCATGAACACTGAAGCTTTCTTT. Protein sequence: CASSLGQGGMNTEAFF. The chain recombines TRBV5-1 with TRBJ1-1, with TRBD1 matching 8 bases. The CDR3 is 16 amino acids. V lost 2 bases, J lost 0 bases, and 6 bases stayed unmatched. Germline lookup yields CDR1 SGHRS and CDR2 YFSETQ.

The V gene is TRBV28, the J gene TRBJ1-2, with D possibly being TRBD1 (5 bases). The CDR3 contains 13 residues. V gave up 7 bases and J gave up 8 bases, with 17 bases separating them. The germline V gene has CDR1 MDHEN and CDR2 SYDVKM. The CDR3 sequence: CASNPGGVDGYTF. CDR3 in DNA: TGTGCCAGCAACCCGGGGGGGGTGGACGGCTACACCTTC.

The chain has TRBV27 and TRBJ2-1; 13 bases fit TRBD2. The CDR3 runs to 16 residues. Germline V gene lookup returns CDR1 MNHEY and CDR2 SMNVEV (reference sequence). With V trimmed by 6 bases and J by 7 bases, 9 bases remained unmatched. CDR3 region: CASRVRTSGRNNEQFF. The CDR3 nucleotides read TGTGCCAGCAGGGTGCGGACTAGCGGGAGAAATAATGAGCAGTTCTTC.

This clone was seen many times. The chain employs TRBV4-1 and TRBJ2-1; TRBD2 aligns across 16 bases. CDR1 is MGHRA and CDR2 is YSYEKL in the germline V gene. V shed 3 bases and J 4 bases; nucleotides not matched to a gene: 12. This CDR3 comprises 20 residues. This CDR3 is CASSHPGLAGGPTKYNEQFF. CDR3 bases: TGCGCCAGCAGCCACCCGGGACTAGCGGGGGGGCCGACAAAATACAATGAGCAGTTCTTC.

The rearrangement joins TRBV9 to TRBJ2-3; a weak D match, TRBD1 (5 bases). Trimming cost V 3 bases and J 6 bases, with 26 bases left between them. The CDR3 contains 18 residues. Germline V CDR1 and CDR2: SGDLS, YYNGEE. Written as DNA, the CDR3 is TGTGCCAGCAGCGGGAGCTGGCGACTTGGGGCCTTCGAGGATACGCAGTATTTT. This gives the protein CASSGSWRLGAFEDTQYF.

V is TRBV7-9 and J is TRBJ1-5, with 7 bases lining up with TRBD1. With V trimmed by 1 base and J by 5 bases, 8 bases remained unmatched. The length of the CDR3 is 16 residues. From germline, CDR1 is SEHNR and CDR2 FQNEAQ (reference sequence). The CDR3 sequence: CASSLGVGQRDQPQHF. The CDR3 DNA reads as TGTGCCAGCAGCTTAGGTGTGGGACAGCGAGATCAGCCCCAGCATTTT.

This chain links TRBV19 with TRBJ2-5; 8 bases are shared with TRBD2. With 4 bases clipped from V and 5 bases from J, the junction kept 12 bases outside the gene matches. Looked up from germline, CDR1 is LNHDA and CDR2 is SQIVND (reference sequence). The CDR3 totals 16 residues. The CDR3 sequence is CASSKLAGSSRETQYF. The CDR3 DNA sequence: TGTGCCAGTAGTAAGCTAGCGGGTTCGTCTCGGGAGACCCAGTACTTC.

This clone came up once. The chain combines TRBV15 with TRBJ2-7; D is unresolved. Deletions cut 0 bases from V and 4 bases from J, with 7 bases between. CDR1 LNHNV and CDR2 YYDKDF come from the germline V gene (reference sequence). The CDR3 is 13 amino acids. In DNA, the CDR3 is TGTGCCACCAGCAGAGATACGGGTTACGAGCAGTACTTC. Its protein is CATSRDTGYEQYF.